Following are 3 T cell receptor beta chains from one sample sequenced in a study of T cell repertoires in cytomegalovirus infection. TCRdb re-derived calls from the reads in MiXCR, one entry per CDR3 protein. The sample has under 250,000 distinct CDR3 sequences; about 12% are singletons. Input material: PBMCs. The origin of the receptors is a human donor in good health (CMV status not recorded). Some clones in this sample may be carry-over from other donors' samples.

Remarks on this clonotype: This may come from a read error, since a much larger clone is one base off. This sequence joins TRBV28 and TRBJ2-5, with TRBD2 matching 9 bases. V dropped 2 bases and J dropped 2; count of bases not matched to a gene: 6. CDR1 and CDR2 from the germline V gene are MDHEN and SYDVKM. This CDR3 spans 16 amino acids. In nucleotides, the CDR3 is TGTGCCAGCAGTTTAGGGGTAGCGGGAGTGCAAGAGACCCAGTACTTC. Protein product: CASSLGVAGVQETQYF.

This clonotype has at least ten counts. The J gene is TRBJ1-2, the V gene TRBV7-2, with D perhaps TRBD1 (6 bases). The CDR3 has 14 amino acids. Per germline, CDR1 SGHTA and CDR2 FQGNSA. V lost 2 bases to trimming and J lost 2 bases, with 9 bases between them. For the CDR3, the DNA is TGTGCCAGCAGCTTAATAGGGGGGAACTATGGCTACACCTTC. Its translation: CASSLIGGNYGYTF.

This clonotype has at least ten counts. This chain joins TRBV7-8 and TRBJ2-5; D ambiguous. The V end lost 4 bases, the J end lost 5 bases, and 14 bases lay between the germline ends. This CDR3 region has 14 residues. Germline assignment: CDR1 SGHVS and CDR2 FQNEAQ. CDR3 in amino acids: CASSSLGATETQYF. The CDR3 DNA follows: TGTGCCAGCAGCTCTTTAGGTGCCACCGAGACCCAGTACTTC.